The 22 T cell receptor beta chains reported below all come from one sample, sequenced in a study of OX40 agonist ivuxolimab in advanced cancers. Here immunoSEQ multiplex PCR was the method, and the copy in TCRdb shows in-frame clones only, minus some. The table includes 20,000 to 30,000 clones, around four fifths detected once. The source was CD4+ or CD8+ T cells sorted from blood, collected in a trial of the OX40 agonist ivuxolimab. These receptors were collected from an adult with an advanced solid tumor such as melanoma, head and neck, liver or kidney cancer.

The chain is built from TRBV4-2 and TRBJ2-5, with D uncertain. Trimming left V 2 bases short and J 3 bases short, with 7 bases between. The CDR3 runs 13 residues. Germline V gene data show CDR1 as LGHNA and CDR2 as YNFKEQ. Written as DNA, the CDR3 is TGTGCCAGCAGCCAAAGGACGGAAGAGACCCAGTACTTC. It encodes CASSQRTEETQYF.

This clone occurred once. CDR3 in amino acids: CASSQGSDSNQPQHF. The CDR3 coding sequence is TGCGCCAGCAGCCAAGGTTCAGATAGCAATCAGCCCCAGCATTTT. The rearrangement uses TRBV4-1 and TRBJ1-5; D is ambiguous. The CDR3 runs 15 residues. Germline loops: CDR1 MGHRA, CDR2 YSYEKL. V lost 1 base, J lost 0 bases, and 7 bases lay in between.

The chain recombines TRBV12-5 with TRBJ2-1, with 7 nucleotides matching TRBD1. The CDR3 covers 13 residues. The germline CDR1 and CDR2 sequences are LGHNT and FRNRAP. V shed 2 bases, J shed 10 bases, and the junction held 5 bases outside the gene matches. CDR3 sequence (DNA): TGTGCTAGTGGTTTGAAGTCAGGGGGAGAGCAGTTCTTC. Its translation is CASGLKSGGEQFF.

The chain couples TRBV19 to TRBJ2-7; D gene uncertain. The CDR3 is 14 amino acids. The V gene lost 1 base and the J gene lost 3 bases, with 10 bases spanning the gap. Per the germline V gene, CDR1 is LNHDA and CDR2 is SQIVND (reference sequence). This CDR3 reads CASSIVPGFYEQYF. As DNA, the CDR3 is TGTGCCAGTAGTATAGTCCCAGGCTTCTACGAGCAGTACTTC.

This clone appeared a few times. The J gene is TRBJ2-7, the V gene TRBV7-9; 7 nucleotides align to TRBD2. From germline, CDR1 is SEHNR and CDR2 FQNEAQ (reference sequence). The CDR3 is 13 amino acids. J was trimmed by 5 bases and V by 5 bases; bases with no gene match: 6. The CDR3 sequence: CASSPPGGNEQYF. CDR3 DNA: TGTGCCAGCAGCCCCCCGGGGGGAAACGAGCAGTACTTC.

The gene calls are TRBV19 and TRBJ1-1; no firm D call. The germline CDR1 and CDR2 sequences are LNHDA and SQIVND (reference sequence). Trimming shortened V by 3 bases and J by 0 bases, and 11 bases separated the two germline ends. This CDR3 contains 15 residues. The CDR3 spells CASSIRAVMNTEAFF. CDR3 nucleotide sequence: TGTGCCAGTAGTATTAGGGCAGTTATGAACACTGAAGCTTTCTTT.

This rearrangement joins TRBV4-1 to TRBJ2-1; possibly TRBD2 for D (6 bases). The germline CDR1 and CDR2 sequences are MGHRA and YSYEKL. Trimming took 3 bases from V and 0 from J, leaving 15 bases between them. The CDR3 length is 17 residues. CDR3 region: CASSHEPDGSSYNEQFF. In nucleotides, the CDR3 is TGCGCCAGCAGCCACGAACCGGACGGGAGCTCCTACAATGAGCAGTTCTTC.

This clone was observed a few times. The chain combines TRBV4-1 with TRBJ2-7; no clear D gene. Looked up from germline, CDR1 is MGHRA and CDR2 is YSYEKL. The CDR3 consists of 16 residues. Deletions cut 5 bases from V and 2 bases from J, with 19 bases between. The CDR3: CASSFNSDRPTYEQYF. In DNA form, the CDR3 reads TGCGCCAGCAGCTTTAACAGTGACCGACCCACCTACGAGCAGTACTTC.

The chain joins TRBV5-4 to TRBJ2-2; 8 bases fit TRBD1. Germline V CDR1 and CDR2: SGHNT, YYREEE (reference sequence). The length of the CDR3 is 15 residues. V was clipped by 6 bases and J by 7 bases; unmatched bases: 11. CDR3 loop: CASTDSDRVSGELFF. The CDR3 DNA follows: TGTGCCAGCACCGACTCGGACAGGGTGAGCGGGGAGCTGTTTTTT.

This clone was observed once. This chain connects TRBV7-9 to TRBJ2-2; 9 bases align to TRBD1. CDR3 length: 16 residues. The J segment lost 3 bases and the V segment lost 3 bases, leaving 5 bases of the junction unmatched. Germline CDR1 SEHNR, CDR2 FQNEAQ (reference sequence). The CDR3 region has the DNA TGTGCCAGCAGCTTGTCACAGGGGGCGCACACCGGGGAGCTGTTTTTT. Its protein product is CASSLSQGAHTGELFF.

CDR3 amino acids: CASSLGLAGPASEYF. DNA of the CDR3: TGTGCCAGCAGCTTGGGACTAGCGGGGCCCGCCAGTGAGTATTTT. V and J are TRBV5-4 and TRBJ2-3; 11 bases are shared with TRBD2. V lost 0 bases, J lost 13 bases, and 10 bases stayed unmatched. This CDR3 is 15 amino acids long. CDR1 SGHNT and CDR2 YYREEE come from the germline V gene (reference sequence).

The rearrangement uses TRBV5-1 and TRBJ2-1; tentative D call: TRBD2 (6 bases). V dropped 3 bases and J dropped 5 bases, with 18 bases sitting between them. The CDR3 has 16 amino acids. Germline V gene lookup returns CDR1 SGHRS and CDR2 YFSETQ. CDR3 region: CASSYSGTVDHNEQFF. The CDR3 coding sequence is TGCGCCAGCAGCTATTCCGGGACTGTTGACCACAATGAGCAGTTCTTC.

The chain carries TRBV5-1 and TRBJ2-7, with D perhaps given as TRBD1 or TRBD2 (5 bases each). Trimming pared 4 bases from V and 0 bases from J, leaving 14 bases between. Germline CDR1 reads SGHRS; CDR2 reads YFSETQ. This CDR3 comprises 15 residues. CDR3 residues: CASSRGTGSSYEQYF. The CDR3 DNA reads TGCGCCAGCAGCCGAGGGACGGGCAGCTCCTACGAGCAGTACTTC. Drawing the rest from reference TRBV5-1 and TRBJ2-7, the complete variable domain is KAGVTQTPRYLIKTRGQQVTLSCSPISGHRSVSWYQQTPGQGLQFLFEYFSETQRNKGNFPGRFSGRQFSNSRSEMNVSTLELGDSALYLCASSRGTGSSYEQYFGPGTRLTVT.

The CDR3 DNA follows: TGTGCCAGTAGAGCAGGGCCAAGCTACGAGCAGTACTTC. The encoded protein is CASRAGPSYEQYF. The V and J genes are TRBV19 and TRBJ2-7, with D tentatively TRBD1 (5 bases). This CDR3 spans 13 amino acids. Trimming removed 6 bases at V and 3 bases at J, with 12 bases between. The germline gives CDR1 LNHDA, CDR2 SQIVND (reference sequence). The full variable domain, completed using reference TRBV19 and TRBJ2-7, is DGGITQSPKYLFRKEGQNVTLSCEQNLNHDAMYWYRQDPGQGLRLIYYSQIVNDFQKGDIAEGYSVSREKKESFPLTVTSAQKNPTAFYLCASRAGPSYEQYFGPGTRLTVT.

This chain connects TRBV4-1 to TRBJ1-4; D is undetermined. Trimming removed 0 bases from V and 4 bases from J, with 6 bases in between. The CDR3 sequence is 14 residues long. Germline V lookup: CDR1 MGHRA, CDR2 YSYEKL. The CDR3 is CASSQDQFNEKLFF. As DNA, the CDR3 is TGCGCCAGCAGCCAAGACCAGTTTAATGAAAAACTGTTTTTT.

The sample holds a few counts of this clone. The chain recombines TRBV27 with TRBJ1-5; D is uncertain. The V end lost 1 base, the J end lost 4 bases, and 11 bases lay between the germline ends. The CDR3 runs 15 residues. In germline, CDR1 is MNHEY, CDR2 SMNVEV (reference sequence). The CDR3 nucleotides read TGTGCCAGCAGTTTATTCAGTCAAGCAAATCAGCCCCAGCATTTT. This codes for CASSLFSQANQPQHF.

This rearrangement joins TRBV27 to TRBJ1-2; weak D call: TRBD1 (6 bases). The germline V gene has CDR1 MNHEY and CDR2 SMNVEV (reference sequence). CDR3 length: 14 amino acids. V dropped 3 bases and J dropped 4 bases, with 12 bases sitting between them. Written as DNA, the CDR3 is TGTGCCAGCAGTTTCCAAGGGGACACCTATGGCTACACCTTC. Protein: CASSFQGDTYGYTF.

V is TRBV5-1 and J is TRBJ2-2; the match to TRBD1 covers 8 bases. The CDR3 is 15 residues long. Germline V lookup: CDR1 SGHRS, CDR2 YFSETQ. The J segment lost 8 bases and the V segment lost 3 bases, leaving 9 bases of the junction unmatched. In nucleotides, the CDR3 is TGCGCCAGCAGCTCGGGGGACAGGTTAGGAGGGGAGCTGTTTTTT. This sequence encodes CASSSGDRLGGELFF. Complete variable domain (other parts from reference TRBV5-1 and TRBJ2-2): KAGVTQTPRYLIKTRGQQVTLSCSPISGHRSVSWYQQTPGQGLQFLFEYFSETQRNKGNFPGRFSGRQFSNSRSEMNVSTLELGDSALYLCASSSGDRLGGELFFGEGSRLTVL.

This clone appeared once. The chain uses TRBV7-9 and TRBJ1-2; D is unresolved. This CDR3 has 12 amino acids. Between the trimmed V and J ends, which lost 1 base and 8 bases, there was a span of 8 bases. Germline V CDR1 and CDR2: SEHNR, FQNEAQ (reference sequence). CDR3 loop: CASSLVKWGYTF. For the CDR3, the DNA is TGTGCCAGCAGCTTAGTGAAATGGGGCTACACCTTC.

A single count supports this clone. The CDR3 nucleotides read TGTGCCAGTAGTATAGAAGGGGGCTCCTACGAGCAGTACTTC. Its translation: CASSIEGGSYEQYF. The V gene is TRBV19, the J gene TRBJ2-5; perhaps TRBD1 as D (6 bases). The DNA end lines up better with TRBJ2-7; the J call may be wrong. The length of the CDR3 is 14 residues. Germline loops: CDR1 LNHDA, CDR2 SQIVND (reference sequence).

V and J are TRBV4-2 and TRBJ2-7; D ambiguous. Germline loops: CDR1 LGHNA, CDR2 YNFKEQ. The V end was cut by 2 bases, the J end by 0 bases, with 8 bases between. The CDR3 loop spans 14 amino acids. The CDR3 protein is CASSQIGDSYEQYF. CDR3 coding DNA: TGTGCCAGCAGCCAAATCGGTGACTCCTACGAGCAGTACTTC.

The chain joins TRBV15 to TRBJ1-5; no firm D call. CDR3 length: 14 residues. From germline, CDR1 is LNHNV and CDR2 YYDKDF (reference sequence). Trimming cost V 0 bases and J 4 bases, with 7 bases left between them. CDR3 in DNA: TGTGCCACCAGCAGAGATAATGGGAATCAGCCCCAGCATTTT. Protein: CATSRDNGNQPQHF.